The 17 T cell receptor beta chains below come from one sample, sequenced in a study of blood T cell repertoires in COVID-19. The protocol was immunoSEQ multiplex PCR, while the TCRdb copy is restricted to in-frame clones and leaves out a portion. The profile shows roughly 86,000 clones, around 80% of them singletons. The sample taken for sequencing was peripheral blood. These receptors all stem from a man aged 45-65 years who had recovered from COVID-19.

Here the CDR3 reads CASSESAASSPLHF. The CDR3 DNA is TGCGCCAGCAGTGAGTCGGCGGCGAGTTCACCCCTCCACTTT. The gene calls are TRBV10-2 and TRBJ1-6, with D unclear. V was cut by 0 bases and J by 9 bases, with 9 bases left in between. The CDR3 runs to 14 residues. CDR1 is WSHSY, CDR2 SAAADI, per germline.

This clone was found once. The chain couples TRBV19 to TRBJ2-1, with 7 bases fitting TRBD1. The CDR3 consists of 14 residues. The germline V gene encodes CDR1 LNHDA and CDR2 SQIVND (reference sequence). The J segment lost 5 bases and the V segment lost 5 bases, leaving 6 bases of the junction unmatched. The CDR3 sequence: CASSGDRVNNEQFF. The DNA for the CDR3 is TGTGCCAGTAGTGGAGACAGGGTGAACAATGAGCAGTTCTTC.

The chain links TRBV7-8 to TRBJ1-2; D may be TRBD1 (5 bases). The CDR3 runs to 14 residues. CDR1 is SGHVS and CDR2 is FQNEAQ in the germline V gene. Between the trimmed V and J ends, which lost 3 bases and 6 bases, there was a span of 14 bases. CDR3 region: CASSFLRGSDGYTF. The CDR3 coding sequence is TGTGCCAGCAGCTTCCTCCGGGGGTCGGATGGCTACACCTTC. The variable domain in full, completed from reference TRBV7-8 and TRBJ1-2, reads GAGVSQSPRYKVAKRGQDVALRCDPISGHVSLFWYQQALGQGPEFLTYFQNEAQLDKSGLPSDRFFAERPEGSVSTLKIQRTQQEDSAVYLCASSFLRGSDGYTFGSGTRLTVV.

A single count supports this clone. V and J are TRBV4-2 and TRBJ2-1; 8 bases are shared with TRBD1. Germline CDR1 LGHNA, CDR2 YNFKEQ. V was pared by 4 bases and J by 5 bases, with 10 bases of the junction left unmatched. The CDR3 runs to 16 residues. The CDR3 sequence: CASSPLDRGKHNEQFF. The CDR3 DNA follows: TGTGCCAGCAGCCCCCTTGACAGGGGCAAACACAATGAGCAGTTCTTC.

V is TRBV30 and J is TRBJ2-1; the D gene is possibly TRBD1 (6 bases). With 4 bases removed from V and 7 bases from J, the gap between germline ends came to 8 bases. CDR3 length: 11 amino acids. The germline V gene has CDR1 GTSNPN and CDR2 SVGIG (reference sequence). This chain's CDR3 is CAWTGANEQFF. CDR3 nucleotides: TGTGCCTGGACAGGGGCTAATGAGCAGTTCTTC.

This chain links TRBV27 with TRBJ1-3; D perhaps matches TRBD1 (6 bases). This CDR3 has 15 amino acids. The V gene's germline CDR1 is MNHEY and CDR2 SMNVEV (reference sequence). The ends were cut back, 6 bases at V and 0 bases at J, with 12 bases in the middle. The CDR3 coding sequence is TGTGCCAGCAGACTACAGGGAAACTCTGGAAACACCATATATTTT. As protein: CASRLQGNSGNTIYF.

The rearrangement uses TRBV11-2 and TRBJ1-5; possibly TRBD1 for D (5 bases). This CDR3 is built from 14 residues. Germline V gives CDR1 SGHAT, CDR2 FQNNGV. V lost 3 bases and J 3 bases, leaving 9 bases between the germline ends. The CDR3 reads CASSFGGINQPQHF. CDR3 coding DNA: TGTGCCAGCAGCTTTGGGGGGATCAATCAGCCCCAGCATTTT.

The rearrangement joins TRBV28 to TRBJ2-7; a possible D gene is TRBD2 (5 bases). The CDR3 length is 15 residues. CDR1 MDHEN and CDR2 SYDVKM come from the germline V gene. The V end lost 2 bases, the J end lost 4 bases, and 15 bases lay between the germline ends. For the CDR3, the DNA is TGTGCCAGCAGTTTACTCCACGGGAACGCGTACGAGCAGTACTTC. This codes for CASSLLHGNAYEQYF.

The chain couples TRBV21-1 to TRBJ2-7; the table's D call of TRBD2 was not tested on the DNA. TRBV21-1 is a listed pseudogene. This CDR3 is built from 16 residues. CDR3 residues: CASSGRCGSSSYEQYF. The DNA for the CDR3 is TGTGCCAGCAGCGGCCGATGCGGGAGCAGCTCCTACGAGCAGTACTTC.

The J gene is TRBJ2-1, the V gene TRBV7-2, with D tentatively TRBD2 (6 bases). V was pared by 5 bases and J by 9 bases, with 17 bases between. The CDR3 covers 14 residues. Germline CDR1 is SGHTA and CDR2 is FQGNSA. The CDR3 spells CASSLARQEGEQFF. CDR3 DNA: TGTGCCAGCAGCCTGGCCAGGCAGGAGGGTGAGCAGTTCTTC.

V gene TRBV28 combines with J gene TRBJ1-5, with 8 bases that match TRBD1. V lost 6 bases and J lost 0; bases outside the gene matches: 10. CDR1 and CDR2 from the germline V gene are MDHEN and SYDVKM. The CDR3 runs 17 residues. CDR3 residues: CASRILGTGSSNQPQHF. Written as DNA, the CDR3 is TGTGCCAGCAGGATACTCGGGACAGGAAGTAGCAATCAGCCCCAGCATTTT.

The chain links TRBV25-1 to TRBJ1-1; TRBD1 might be the D (6 bases). With 5 bases removed from V and 5 bases from J, the gap between germline ends came to 9 bases. There are 12 residues in the CDR3. Germline CDR1 MGHDK, CDR2 SYGVNS. The CDR3 nucleotides read TGTGCCAGCAGTTTCAGGGGAACTGAAGCTTTCTTT. Its protein is CASSFRGTEAFF.

The J gene is TRBJ1-2, the V gene TRBV18, with a possible D match to TRBD1 (6 bases). CDR1 is KGHSH and CDR2 is LQKENI in the germline V gene. The CDR3 totals 13 residues. V was clipped by 3 bases and J by 8 bases, with 13 bases between them. The CDR3 sequence: CASSPDRSGGYTF. CDR3 DNA: TGTGCCAGCTCACCGGACAGATCTGGGGGCTACACCTTC.

CDR3 sequence (DNA): TGTGCCATCAGTGACCCTGGCCAATCTCAGGGGGTTTGGGGCGAGCAGTACTTC. Translated, it gives CAISDPGQSQGVWGEQYF. The rearrangement links TRBV10-3 to TRBJ2-7; 7 bases are a match to TRBD1. From germline, CDR1 is ENHRY and CDR2 SYGVKD. The ends lost 3 bases at V and 6 bases at J; junction bases unmatched: 20. This CDR3 region has 18 residues.

The J gene is TRBJ2-7, the V gene TRBV2; D remains unclear. Germline lookup yields CDR1 SNHLY and CDR2 FYNNEI. Deletions cut 3 bases from V and 2 bases from J, with 11 bases between. The CDR3 contains 14 residues. CDR3 nucleotides: TGTGCCAGCAGTGATCACTTTTCACCCTACGAGCAGTACTTC. Translating gives CASSDHFSPYEQYF.

The rearrangement uses TRBV7-2 and TRBJ1-5; perhaps TRBD1 as D (5 bases). Germline V gene sequence: CDR1 SGHTA, CDR2 FQGNSA. This CDR3 has 15 residues. V dropped 5 bases and J dropped 4 bases, with 15 bases sitting between them. DNA of the CDR3: TGTGCCAGCAGCCCGGGGCGGGGTTTTAATCAGCCCCAGCATTTT. Its protein is CASSPGRGFNQPQHF.

This chain joins TRBV5-1 and TRBJ1-5, with 7 nucleotides matching TRBD1. V was pared by 9 bases and J by 9 bases, with 15 bases of the junction left unmatched. The CDR3 runs 14 residues. The V gene's germline CDR1 is SGHRS and CDR2 YFSETQ. The CDR3 DNA sequence: TGCGCCACTTCACGCCGGGACAGAGGTCCGCCCCAGCATTTT. Its translation: CATSRRDRGPPQHF.